Shown below are 20 T cell receptor beta chains from a single sample sequenced in a study of cytomegalovirus exposure and HLA in healthy donors. The PCR ran on 60 Vbeta and 13 Jbeta primers. TCRdb keeps only in-frame clones here, not all; method: immunoSEQ multiplex PCR. The sample carries about 130,000 clones, approximately 80% recorded once. Source material: PBMCs. The receptor set was obtained from a woman aged 18-29 years in good health and CMV-seronegative.

The rearrangement links TRBV29-1 to TRBJ1-1; D is perhaps TRBD1 (6 bases). The germline gives CDR1 SQVTM, CDR2 ANQGSEA. The CDR3 has 12 amino acids. CDR3 in DNA: TGCAGTCTTTTCAGGGGTTTAACTGAAGCTTTCTTT. Translating it yields CSLFRGLTEAFF.

The DNA of the CDR3 is TGTGCCAGCGGGGCGGGAGAGGTCAATGAGCAGTTCTTC. Encoded protein: CASGAGEVNEQFF. The rearrangement uses TRBV25-1 and TRBJ2-1; 7 bases are a match to TRBD2. The CDR3 covers 13 residues. CDR1 and CDR2 (germline): MGHDK, SYGVNS. V lost 8 bases to trimming and J lost 6 bases; unmatched junction nucleotides: 7.

The J gene is TRBJ2-7, the V gene TRBV15; 11 bases map to TRBD2. In germline, CDR1 is LNHNV, CDR2 YYDKDF (reference sequence). V gave up 4 bases and J gave up 0 bases; unmatched junction bases: 8. The CDR3 length is 17 residues. In DNA, the CDR3 is TGTGCCACCAGCACACAACTAGCGGGAGACTTCTCCTACGAGCAGTACTTC. Translation gives CATSTQLAGDFSYEQYF. The variable domain in full, with the rest retrieved from reference TRBV15 and TRBJ2-7, is DAMVIQNPRYQVTQFGKPVTLSCSQTLNHNVMYWYQQKSSQAPKLLFHYYDKDFNNEADTPDNFQSRRPNTSFCFLDIRSPGLGDTAMYLCATSTQLAGDFSYEQYFGPGTRLTVT.

The V gene is TRBV19, the J gene TRBJ1-2; D gene unclear. Germline V CDR1 and CDR2: LNHDA, SQIVND (reference sequence). Trimming cost V 6 bases and J 2 bases, with 10 bases left between them. This CDR3 has 13 residues. CDR3 sequence: CASRRGRNYGYTF. The DNA of the CDR3 is TGTGCCAGTAGGCGAGGGAGGAACTATGGCTACACCTTC.

V and J are TRBV7-6 and TRBJ2-3, with D possibly being TRBD2 (6 bases). The CDR3 consists of 13 residues. V was trimmed by 4 bases and J by 8 bases, leaving 13 bases between them. Germline lookup yields CDR1 SGHVS and CDR2 FNYEAQ. The chain's CDR3 is CASSSGEGGTQYF. Written as DNA, the CDR3 is TGTGCCAGCAGCTCCGGAGAGGGAGGTACGCAGTATTTT.

The CDR3 nucleotides read TGTGCTAGAGCGGACCTGGGGGAGACCCAGTACTTC. Amino acid sequence: CARADLGETQYF. This chain connects TRBV12-5 to TRBJ2-5; the D gene is possibly TRBD2 (5 bases). The length of the CDR3 is 12 residues. Trimming removed 9 bases at V and 5 bases at J, with 13 bases between. Germline CDR1 reads LGHNT; CDR2 reads FRNRAP.

This clone turned up a few times. The chain employs TRBV5-1 and TRBJ1-4; tentatively, D is TRBD1 (5 bases). This CDR3 spans 16 amino acids. Trimming stripped 0 bases from V and 5 bases from J, with 14 bases between. From germline, CDR1 is SGHRS and CDR2 YFSETQ. The CDR3 spells CASSLEGPRGNEKLFF. In nucleotides, the CDR3 is TGCGCCAGCAGCTTGGAGGGGCCCCGGGGGAATGAAAAACTGTTTTTT.

This clone was seen many times. This chain connects TRBV6-1 to TRBJ2-7; 7 nucleotides line up with TRBD2. The V gene end was trimmed by 1 base and the J gene end by 6 bases; junction bases not matched to a gene: 9. The CDR3 contains 15 residues. The germline V gene has CDR1 MNHNS and CDR2 SASEGT. In DNA, the CDR3 is TGTGCCAGCAGTGAAGGGGAGGGAGGGCCGAGCGAGCAGTACTTC. Translation: CASSEGEGGPSEQYF.

V gene TRBV25-1 combines with J gene TRBJ2-7; D might be TRBD2 (6 bases). There are 11 residues in the CDR3. Germline assignment: CDR1 MGHDK and CDR2 SYGVNS. V was cut by 10 bases and J by 3 bases, with 10 bases left in between. The CDR3 spells CATSRDYEQYF. Here the CDR3 DNA reads TGTGCCACCTCGCGGGACTACGAGCAGTACTTC.

The chain recombines TRBV5-1 with TRBJ2-2; 7 bases are a match to TRBD1. The CDR3 runs 16 residues. J was trimmed by 2 bases and V by 0 bases; bases with no gene match: 4. From germline, CDR1 is SGHRS and CDR2 YFSETQ. CDR3: CASSLAGTANTGELFF. In nucleotides, the CDR3 is TGCGCCAGCAGCTTGGCCGGGACAGCAAACACCGGGGAGCTGTTTTTT.

The rearrangement uses TRBV6-5 and TRBJ1-2; 7 nucleotides align to TRBD1. This CDR3 spans 14 amino acids. V lost 5 bases and J lost 10; bases outside the gene matches: 13. Germline loops: CDR1 MNHEY, CDR2 SVGAGI. This CDR3 reads CASSAQGGPLDYTF. DNA of the CDR3: TGTGCCAGCAGTGCTCAGGGGGGTCCTCTCGACTACACCTTC.

This rearrangement joins TRBV5-6 to TRBJ2-3; D perhaps matches TRBD1 (6 bases). CDR1 SGHDT and CDR2 YYEEEE come from the germline V gene. Deletions cut 6 bases from V and 2 bases from J, with 16 bases between. The CDR3 runs 15 residues. The CDR3 DNA reads TGTGCCAGCATCGGGACAAGGGCATTCACAGATACGCAGTATTTT. It is translated as CASIGTRAFTDTQYF. Full variable domain (remainder filled in from reference TRBV5-6 and TRBJ2-3): DAGVTQSPTHLIKTRGQQVTLRCSPKSGHDTVSWYQQALGQGPQFIFQYYEEEERQRGNFPDRFSGHQFPNYSSELNVNALLLGDSALYLCASIGTRAFTDTQYFGPGTRLTVL.

The CDR3 DNA is TGTGCCAGTAGTATCATGGGACTAGCGACTTACAATGAGCAGTTCTTC. It specifies CASSIMGLATYNEQFF. The V gene is TRBV19, the J gene TRBJ2-1; 10 nucleotides align to TRBD2. J was trimmed by 4 bases and V by 3 bases; bases with no gene match: 6. CDR3 length: 16 residues. The germline V gene encodes CDR1 LNHDA and CDR2 SQIVND (reference sequence). The full variable domain, completed using reference TRBV19 and TRBJ2-1, is DGGITQSPKYLFRKEGQNVTLSCEQNLNHDAMYWYRQDPGQGLRLIYYSQIVNDFQKGDIAEGYSVSREKKESFPLTVTSAQKNPTAFYLCASSIMGLATYNEQFFGPGTRLTVL.

The genes are TRBV5-1 and TRBJ1-1; D gene uncertain. V lost 7 bases and J lost 1, with 11 bases in between. CDR3 length: 13 residues. Germline CDR1 and CDR2: SGHRS and YFSETQ. CDR3 region: CASRYTANTEAFF. DNA for the CDR3: TGCGCCAGCCGATATACAGCGAACACTGAAGCTTTCTTT.

The gene calls are TRBV5-4 and TRBJ2-3; D is undetermined. Germline V lookup: CDR1 SGHNT, CDR2 YYREEE (reference sequence). The V end lost 4 bases, the J end lost 5 bases, and 11 bases lay between the germline ends. The length of the CDR3 is 13 residues. CDR3 bases: TGTGCCAGCAGCATCGGAGCGATAGATACGCAGTATTTT. Amino acids: CASSIGAIDTQYF.

The chain has TRBV5-6 and TRBJ2-6; TRBD2 might be the D (6 bases). Germline CDR1 and CDR2: SGHDT and YYEEEE. V lost 2 bases, J lost 2 bases, and 14 bases lay in between. CDR3 length: 17 amino acids. The CDR3 nucleotides read TGTGCCAGCAGCTTCCGCGGGATCTTCGCTGGGGCCAACGTCCTGACTTTC. Translated: CASSFRGIFAGANVLTF.

The rearrangement joins TRBV4-1 to TRBJ2-1; maybe TRBD2 (5 bases). V lost 4 bases to trimming and J lost 0 bases, with 10 bases between them. The germline gives CDR1 MGHRA, CDR2 YSYEKL. CDR3 length: 15 residues. Here the CDR3 reads CASSRPGGSYNEQFF. Written as DNA, the CDR3 is TGCGCCAGCAGCCGACCAGGAGGCTCCTACAATGAGCAGTTCTTC.

This sequence joins TRBV6-1 and TRBJ1-2, with a weak D call TRBD1 (5 bases). Germline V CDR1 and CDR2: MNHNS, SASEGT. With 6 bases removed from V and 2 bases from J, the gap between germline ends came to 10 bases. The CDR3 sequence is 13 residues long. CDR3 region: CASSLGGNYGYTF. The CDR3 coding sequence is TGTGCCAGCAGCCTCGGGGGGAACTATGGCTACACCTTC.

This clone was seen only once. V is TRBV6-4 and J is TRBJ2-2, with a tentative D call TRBD1 (6 bases). CDR1 MRHNA and CDR2 SNTAGT come from the germline V gene. Deletions cut 4 bases from V and 0 bases from J, with 9 bases between. The CDR3 is made up of 15 amino acids. CDR3 in DNA: TGTGCCAGCAGTGTGGACAGCGCGAACACCGGGGAGCTGTTTTTT. Translation gives CASSVDSANTGELFF.

The chain combines TRBV5-1 with TRBJ2-2, with 9 nucleotides matching TRBD1. Looked up from germline, CDR1 is SGHRS and CDR2 is YFSETQ. The trim removed 5 bases at V and 4 bases at J, leaving 6 bases unmatched. This CDR3 is built from 15 residues. CDR3 in amino acids: CASRSDRGLTGELFF. The CDR3 coding sequence is TGCGCCAGCAGATCGGACAGGGGCCTCACCGGGGAGCTGTTTTTT.